Given below is one T cell receptor beta chain in context. This sample was taken from a study of cytomegalovirus exposure and HLA in healthy donors. The PCR used 60 Vbeta and 13 Jbeta primers. Clones were read by immunoSEQ multiplex PCR, and TCRdb kept only the in-frame ones, dropping some. The table records some 120,000 clones, approximately 80% of them present only once. The clonotype comes from a woman aged 40 to 50 in good health and CMV-seropositive. The sequencing sample was made of PBMCs.

This chain's CDR3 is CASSPRQGTHEKLFF. The CDR3 DNA reads TGTGCCAGCAGCCCTCGACAGGGGACCCATGAAAAACTGTTTTTT. The chain joins TRBV9 to TRBJ1-4; 8 bases agree with TRBD1. Germline V lookup: CDR1 SGDLS, CDR2 YYNGEE. J gave up 6 bases and V 4 bases, and 8 bases lay outside the gene matches. This CDR3 comprises 15 residues.